These T cell receptor beta chains were read from a single sample in a study of glioma-infiltrating T cells. TCRdb redid the calling of the multiplex PCR reads with MiXCR, one entry per CDR3 protein. The table shows approximately 5,300 distinct CDR3 sequences, with over 25% occurring only once. The sample comprised glioma tissue, nonneoplastic brain tissue, or PBMCs (not recorded which). The receptors shown here come from a human donor with low-grade glioma or glioblastoma, undergoing nonglioma brain surgery, or in good health (not recorded which). Each CDR3 is given without its conserved first and last residue. Each record gives: V gene, D gene, clone size, CDR3 protein. D genes are given only for firm matches. Only some rows state a clone size, as once, few, many or a class for expanded clones.

>TRBV11-2|-|many
ASSSRRAFEQF
>TRBV5-1|-|many
ASSLGQRGEKLF
>TRBV11-2|-|many
ASSGRQSKNIQY
>TRBV9|-|many
ASSVHKGSQY
>TRBV7-2|TRBD2|many
ASSYSSGTQY
>TRBV28|TRBD2|medium-sized
ASSVRFSGRAQETQY
>TRBV2|-|many
ASAGLKNEQF
>TRBV28|TRBD1|-
ASSDREGANQPQH
>TRBV7-9|-|-
ASSFGLALGTQF
>TRBV20-1|-|-
TARAPGTQRSTDTQY
>TRBV2|-|many
ATNLDSGNTIY
>TRBV7-2|-|many
ASSLDKPTYEQY
>TRBV5-5|-|many
ASSLGKVSNQPQH
>TRBV3-1|-|-
ASSQDEQGWSPLH
>TRBV19|-|many
ASSQPGAKNIQY
>TRBV6-2/TRBV6-3|TRBD1|-
ASSYRTGGKNSEAF
>TRBV6-1|-|many
ASSEDWETYEQY
>TRBV7-2|-|medium-sized
ASSPRDRGTQY
>TRBV27|TRBD1|-
ASRPGQGRSPLH
>TRBV7-6|-|many
ASSSSPGQGGMYEQY
>TRBV10-2|TRBD2|many
ASSGTRSQETQY
>TRBV2|-|medium-sized
ASRRLSGKY
>TRBV20-1|-|medium-sized
SAKNTNTEAF
>TRBV7-2|TRBD2|many
ASSRRTSGDYSYEQY
>TRBV14|TRBD2|many
ASSLLLTSGGTDTQY
>TRBV6-2/TRBV6-3|-|-
VSSYWTASYNEQF
>TRBV20-1|TRBD1|-
SATDRASYDQA
>TRBV29-1|-|many
SVLTRDSNYEQY
>TRBV4-1|-|once
ANKTHEGADKEQF
>TRBV7-9|-|-
ASSYRGENSPLH
>TRBV7-2|TRBD2|many
ASSFTSGHGGNEQF
>TRBV6-2/TRBV6-3|-|-
ASSPTLSTEAF
>TRBV3-1|TRBD1|many
ASSQDRGTRRDEQY
>TRBV28|TRBD1|large
ASSNPGQGSPPQH
>TRBV7-2|-|-
ASSLEVGPQC
>TRBV4-1|-|medium-sized
ASSQVGGAYGYT
>TRBV19|TRBD1|-
ASSGDRNPYNEQF
>TRBV7-2|-|medium-sized
ASSLFLPGNTIY
>TRBV14|-|many
ASSIRLGTGELF
>TRBV19|TRBD1|many
ASSMRTGNYGYT
>TRBV6-2/TRBV6-3|-|medium-sized
ASSYQETQY
>TRBV7-9|-|many
ASSFPGKAPYNEQF
>TRBV28|-|large
ASSLQNFHNEQF
>TRBV6-2/TRBV6-3|TRBD1|-
ASSYSAGGAGRGSPLH
>TRBV5-6|-|many
ASSMWNRDTGTSPLH
>TRBV7-2|-|many
ASSFSGENTEAF
>TRBV6-1|-|-
ASSYSLARYNKQF
>TRBV28|-|many
ASSSSGVAPYEQY
>TRBV14|TRBD2|many
ASSRGGTLNEQF
>TRBV12-3/TRBV12-4|-|many
ASSDRTGQTQY
>TRBV18|-|medium-sized
ASSPGEAGPYEQY